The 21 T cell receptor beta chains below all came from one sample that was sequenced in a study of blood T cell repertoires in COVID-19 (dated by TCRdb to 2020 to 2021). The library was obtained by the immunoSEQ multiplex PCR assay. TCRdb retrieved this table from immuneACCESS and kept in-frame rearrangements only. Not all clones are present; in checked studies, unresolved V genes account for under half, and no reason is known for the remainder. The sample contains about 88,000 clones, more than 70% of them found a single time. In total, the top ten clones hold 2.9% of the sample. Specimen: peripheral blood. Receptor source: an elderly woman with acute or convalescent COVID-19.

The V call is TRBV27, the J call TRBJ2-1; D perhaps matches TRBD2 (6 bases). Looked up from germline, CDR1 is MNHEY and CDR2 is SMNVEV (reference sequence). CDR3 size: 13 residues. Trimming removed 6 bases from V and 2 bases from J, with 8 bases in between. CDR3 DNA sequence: TGTGCCAGCAGGCGGGATCCCTACAATGAGCAGTTCTTC. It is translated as CASRRDPYNEQFF.

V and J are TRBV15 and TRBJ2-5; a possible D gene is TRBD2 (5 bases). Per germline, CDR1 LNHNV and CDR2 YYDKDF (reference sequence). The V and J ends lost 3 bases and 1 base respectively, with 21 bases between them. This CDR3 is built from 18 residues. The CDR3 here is CATSSVRENSPPQETQYF. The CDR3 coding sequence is TGTGCCACCAGCAGTGTTCGGGAAAACTCGCCCCCCCAAGAGACCCAGTACTTC.

Here the CDR3 reads CASSLGSIYGYTF. The DNA of the CDR3 is TGTGCCAGCAGCCTAGGAAGCATCTATGGCTACACCTTC. The chain combines TRBV9 with TRBJ1-2; D unclear. Germline V gene data show CDR1 as SGDLS and CDR2 as YYNGEE. The CDR3 has 13 amino acids. V gave up 4 bases and J gave up 4 bases, with 11 bases separating them.

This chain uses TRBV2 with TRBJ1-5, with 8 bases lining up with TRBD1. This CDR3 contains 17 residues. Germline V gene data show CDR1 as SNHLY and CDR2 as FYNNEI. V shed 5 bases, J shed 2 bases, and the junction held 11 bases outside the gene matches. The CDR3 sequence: CASSPTGGSRGNQPQHF. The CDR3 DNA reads TGTGCCAGCAGTCCTACAGGGGGGAGTCGTGGCAATCAGCCCCAGCATTTT.

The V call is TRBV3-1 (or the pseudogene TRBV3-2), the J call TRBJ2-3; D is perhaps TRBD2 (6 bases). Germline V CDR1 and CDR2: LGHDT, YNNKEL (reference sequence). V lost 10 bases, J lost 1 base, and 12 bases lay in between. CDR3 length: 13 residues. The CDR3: CATRLVGTDTQYF. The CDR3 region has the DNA TGTGCCACCAGACTAGTCGGCACAGATACGCAGTATTTT.

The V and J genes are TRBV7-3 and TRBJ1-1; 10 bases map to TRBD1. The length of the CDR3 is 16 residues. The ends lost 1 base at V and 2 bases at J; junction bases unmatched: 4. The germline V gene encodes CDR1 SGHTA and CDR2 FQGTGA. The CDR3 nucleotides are TGTGCCAGCAGCTTAAGGAGGACAGGGGGAAACACTGAAGCTTTCTTT. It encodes CASSLRRTGGNTEAFF.

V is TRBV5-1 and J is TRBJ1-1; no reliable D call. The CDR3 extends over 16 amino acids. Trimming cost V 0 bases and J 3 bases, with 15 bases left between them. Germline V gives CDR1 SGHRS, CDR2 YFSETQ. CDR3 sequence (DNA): TGCGCCAGCAGCTTGGTGTTCGGGAGGCAAGACACTGAAGCTTTCTTT. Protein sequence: CASSLVFGRQDTEAFF.

CDR3 sequence: CASSLKMRISGELFF. CDR3 DNA: TGTGCCAGCAGTCTAAAAATGAGGATCTCCGGGGAGCTGTTTTTT. V and J are TRBV27 and TRBJ2-2; D gene uncertain. V was cut by 5 bases and J by 6 bases, with 16 bases left in between. The germline V gene has CDR1 MNHEY and CDR2 SMNVEV (reference sequence). CDR3 size: 15 residues.

The CDR3 DNA is TGTGCCAGCAGTTCGGTAACAGGGATTAGGTATGGCTACACCTTC. Protein sequence: CASSSVTGIRYGYTF. This sequence joins TRBV6-5 and TRBJ1-2; possible D gene TRBD1, 6 bases. Germline values: CDR1 MNHEY, CDR2 SVGAGI. The CDR3 has 15 amino acids. The V gene lost 4 bases and the J gene lost 5 bases, with 17 bases spanning the gap.

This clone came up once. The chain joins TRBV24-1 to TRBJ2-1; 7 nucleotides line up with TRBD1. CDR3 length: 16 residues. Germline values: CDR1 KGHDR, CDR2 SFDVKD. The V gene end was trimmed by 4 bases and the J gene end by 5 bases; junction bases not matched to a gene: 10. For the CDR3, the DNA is TGTGCCACCAGTGACCCTCGACAGGGAAGTAACAATGAGCAGTTCTTC. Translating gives CATSDPRQGSNNEQFF.

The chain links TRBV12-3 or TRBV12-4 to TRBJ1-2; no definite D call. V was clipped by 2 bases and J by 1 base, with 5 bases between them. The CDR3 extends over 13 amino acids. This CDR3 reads CASSLSFNYGYTF. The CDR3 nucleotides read TGTGCCAGCAGTTTATCTTTTAACTATGGCTACACCTTC.

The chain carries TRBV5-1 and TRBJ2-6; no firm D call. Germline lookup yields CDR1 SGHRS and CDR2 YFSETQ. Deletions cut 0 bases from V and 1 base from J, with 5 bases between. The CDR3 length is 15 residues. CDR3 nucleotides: TGCGCCAGCAGCTTGGTAGCATCTGGGGCCAACGTCCTGACTTTC. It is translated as CASSLVASGANVLTF.

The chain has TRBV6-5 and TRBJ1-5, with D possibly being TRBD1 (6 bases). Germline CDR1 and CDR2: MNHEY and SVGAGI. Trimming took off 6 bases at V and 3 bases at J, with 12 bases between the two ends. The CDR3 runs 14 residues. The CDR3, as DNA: TGTGCCAGCAGAGAGACAGGCTTCAATCAGCCCCAGCATTTT. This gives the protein CASRETGFNQPQHF.

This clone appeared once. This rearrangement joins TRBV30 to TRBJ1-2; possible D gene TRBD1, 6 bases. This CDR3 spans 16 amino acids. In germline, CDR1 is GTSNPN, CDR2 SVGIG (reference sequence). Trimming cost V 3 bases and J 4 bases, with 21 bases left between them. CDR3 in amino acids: CAWRIPGTTSGYGYTF. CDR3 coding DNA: TGTGCCTGGAGGATTCCCGGGACAACTTCTGGCTATGGCTACACCTTC.

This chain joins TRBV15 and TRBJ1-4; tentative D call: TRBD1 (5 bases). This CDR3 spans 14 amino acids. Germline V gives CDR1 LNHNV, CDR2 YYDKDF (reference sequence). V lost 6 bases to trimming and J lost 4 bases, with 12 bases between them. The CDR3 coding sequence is TGTGCCACCAGACGTGGGGGGGTTAATGAAAAACTGTTTTTT. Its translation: CATRRGGVNEKLFF.

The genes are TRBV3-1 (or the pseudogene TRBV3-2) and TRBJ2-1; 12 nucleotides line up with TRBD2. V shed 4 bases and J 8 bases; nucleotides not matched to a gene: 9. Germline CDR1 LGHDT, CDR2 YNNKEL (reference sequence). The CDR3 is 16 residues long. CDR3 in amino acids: CASSRQRTSGADEQFF. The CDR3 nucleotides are TGTGCCAGCAGCCGGCAGCGGACTAGCGGGGCAGATGAGCAGTTCTTC.

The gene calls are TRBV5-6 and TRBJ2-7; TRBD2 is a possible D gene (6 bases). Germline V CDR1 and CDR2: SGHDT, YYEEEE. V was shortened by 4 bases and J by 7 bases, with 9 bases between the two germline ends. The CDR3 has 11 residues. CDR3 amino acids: CASSLAGEQYF. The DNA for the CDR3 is TGTGCCAGCAGCCTGGCGGGAGAGCAGTACTTC.

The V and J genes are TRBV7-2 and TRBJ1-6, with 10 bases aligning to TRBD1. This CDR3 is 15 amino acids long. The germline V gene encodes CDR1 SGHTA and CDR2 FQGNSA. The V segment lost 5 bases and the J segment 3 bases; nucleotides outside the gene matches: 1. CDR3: CASSDRGRYNSPLHF. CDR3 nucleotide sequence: TGTGCCAGCAGCGACAGGGGGCGCTATAATTCACCCCTCCACTTT.

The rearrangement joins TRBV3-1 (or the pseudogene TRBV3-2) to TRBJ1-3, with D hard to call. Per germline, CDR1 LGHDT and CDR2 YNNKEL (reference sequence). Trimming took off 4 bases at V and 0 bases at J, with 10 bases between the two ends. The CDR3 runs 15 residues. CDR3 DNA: TGTGCCAGCAGCCCCCCTTGGAGCTCTGGAAACACCATATATTTT. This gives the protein CASSPPWSSGNTIYF.

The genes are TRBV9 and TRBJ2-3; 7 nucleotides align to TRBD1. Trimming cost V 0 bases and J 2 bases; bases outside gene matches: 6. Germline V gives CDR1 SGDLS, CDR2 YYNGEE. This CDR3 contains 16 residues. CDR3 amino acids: CASSVGPGGTTDTQYF. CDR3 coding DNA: TGTGCCAGCAGCGTAGGACCAGGGGGTACCACAGATACGCAGTATTTT.

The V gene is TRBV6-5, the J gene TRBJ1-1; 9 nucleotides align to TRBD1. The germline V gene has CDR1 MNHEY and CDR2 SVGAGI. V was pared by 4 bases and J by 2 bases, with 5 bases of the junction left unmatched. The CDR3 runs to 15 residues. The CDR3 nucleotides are TGTGCCAGCAGTTTTAACAGGGGGCTCAACACTGAAGCTTTCTTT. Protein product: CASSFNRGLNTEAFF.